The clone carrying this TCR beta chain was seen only a few times. Its specificity is not known. The sample originates from a study of T cell repertoires in cytomegalovirus infection. As for the study in general: Indicated by public TCR beta signatures were CMV infection and matching HLA type.

TCRdb re-analysed the reads in MiXCR, keeping a single row per CDR3 protein. The data contain approximately 990,000 distinct CDR3 sequences, approximately 31% of them seen just once; the ten biggest clones take up about 14%. The study, taken as a whole, reports: Based on cumulative public TCR beta family frequency, carriers of CMV plus the relevant HLA were identified. In two of eight donors, the top clonotype was HLA-C-restricted CMV-specific.

J gave up 0 bases and V 7 bases, and 3 bases lay outside the gene matches. The CDR3 length is 14 residues. Germline V gene lookup returns CDR1 SNHLY and CDR2 FYNNEI. Sequencing used cultured CD8+ T cells from PBMCs, obtained from culture after CMV antigen stimulation. The gene calls are TRBV2 and TRBJ2-1; 7 bases are shared with TRBD1. The sequence came from a human donor in good health (CMV status not recorded). Some clones in this sample may be carry-over from other donors' samples. The CDR3 loop reads CASKGTVSYNEQFF. The CDR3, as DNA: TGTGCCAGCAAAGGGACAGTCTCCTACAATGAGCAGTTCTTC.